These 30 T cell receptor beta chains were sequenced from one sample in a study of T cell responses to AZD1222 COVID-19 vaccine. Sequencing used immunoSEQ multiplex PCR; TCRdb keeps in-frame clones, though not all of them. The sample holds about 160,000 clones; approximately 94% are singletons and the top ten take roughly 1.2%. The source was peripheral blood, collected on day 0 of AZD1222 vaccination. The origin of the receptors is an adult in good health.

The sample holds a few counts of this clone. This rearrangement joins TRBV6-2 or TRBV6-3 to TRBJ1-5; TRBD1 agrees at 8 bases. The V segment lost 6 bases and the J segment 2 bases; nucleotides outside the gene matches: 6. The CDR3 sequence is 15 residues long. Looked up from germline, CDR1 is MNHEY and CDR2 is SVGEGT. The CDR3 DNA reads as TGTGCCAGCAGCACCGGACAGGGCGGCAATCAGCCCCAGCATTTT. Amino acids: CASSTGQGGNQPQHF.

This clone appeared a single time. The chain is built from TRBV6-4 and TRBJ2-3; perhaps D is TRBD1 or TRBD2 (5 bases each). CDR3 length: 14 residues. V lost 5 bases and J 0 bases, leaving 9 bases between the germline ends. Germline-derived CDR1 and CDR2 are MRHNA and SNTAGT. The CDR3, as DNA: TGTGCCAGCAGTCAGGGACCCAGCACAGATACGCAGTATTTT. Protein product: CASSQGPSTDTQYF.

This rearrangement joins TRBV28 to TRBJ1-4; D is uncertain. Germline V gene lookup returns CDR1 MDHEN and CDR2 SYDVKM. The CDR3 loop spans 16 amino acids. V shed 2 bases and J shed 5 bases, with 15 bases lying between them. The CDR3 spells CASSLVGPGINEKLFF. CDR3 DNA: TGTGCCAGCAGTTTAGTCGGTCCCGGGATCAATGAAAAACTGTTTTTT.

The V gene is TRBV19, the J gene TRBJ1-2; TRBD1 matches 8 bases. Germline trimming cut 7 bases from V and 8 bases from J; bases unmatched to any gene: 21. CDR3 size: 17 residues. Germline lookup yields CDR1 LNHDA and CDR2 SQIVND (reference sequence). The CDR3 reads CASTPEGRTGNNKGYTF. The CDR3 DNA reads TGTGCCAGTACTCCCGAGGGCCGGACAGGGAATAACAAAGGCTACACCTTC.

The rearrangement links TRBV7-8 to TRBJ1-6, with a weak D call TRBD1 (5 bases). The CDR3 is 19 amino acids. Germline CDR1 is SGHVS and CDR2 is FQNEAQ. V was trimmed by 0 bases and J by 1 base, leaving 16 bases between them. CDR3 residues: CASSLAGEHGISYNSPLHF. In DNA form, the CDR3 reads TGTGCCAGCAGCTTAGCGGGGGAACACGGGATTTCCTATAATTCACCCCTCCACTTT.

The genes are TRBV5-1 and TRBJ2-1; TRBD2 is a possible D gene (6 bases). Germline values: CDR1 SGHRS, CDR2 YFSETQ. CDR3 length: 15 amino acids. V was clipped by 3 bases and J by 0 bases, with 10 bases between them. The CDR3 region is CASSSVGGSYNEQFF. The CDR3 coding sequence is TGCGCCAGCAGCTCTGTCGGGGGCTCCTACAATGAGCAGTTCTTC.

Comments on this clone: The junction does not match germline at one end; this may be a read error. The V gene is TRBV6-2 or TRBV6-3, the J gene TRBJ2-1; 8 positions agree with TRBD1. The CDR3 runs to 13 residues. Germline CDR1 and CDR2: MNHEY and SVGEGT. Here the CDR3 reads CASSPVPGGAPVF. Here the CDR3 DNA reads TGTGCCAGCAGTCCCGTCCCAGGGGGCGCCCCCGTCTTC.

The chain combines TRBV7-2 with TRBJ2-3; TRBD2 matches at 13 bases. In germline, CDR1 is SGHTA, CDR2 FQGNSA. The CDR3 covers 16 residues. Losses at the gene ends were 5 bases for V and 5 bases for J; bases not matched to a gene: 7. CDR3 in DNA: TGTGCCAGCAGCCCACCGGGACTAGCGGGGAGAGATACGCAGTATTTT. Amino acid sequence: CASSPPGLAGRDTQYF. The full variable domain, in which reference TRBV7-2 and TRBJ2-3 provide the parts outside the CDR3, is GAGVSQSPSNKVTEKGKDVELRCDPISGHTALYWYRQSLGQGLEFLIYFQGNSAPDKSGLPSDRFSAERTGGSVSTLTIQRTQQEDSAVYLCASSPPGLAGRDTQYFGPGTRLTVL.

This rearrangement joins TRBV6-5 to TRBJ1-1; no reliable D call. Germline V lookup: CDR1 MNHEY, CDR2 SVGAGI. V gave up 6 bases and J gave up 2 bases, with 10 bases separating them. The CDR3 loop spans 13 amino acids. The CDR3 DNA follows: TGTGCCAGCAGCATGAGGTTTAACACTGAAGCTTTCTTT. This sequence encodes CASSMRFNTEAFF.

V and J are TRBV5-6 and TRBJ1-2; the match to TRBD1 covers 8 bases. CDR3 length: 14 amino acids. Germline V lookup: CDR1 SGHDT, CDR2 YYEEEE. The V and J ends lost 5 bases and 4 bases, in that order; junction bases with no gene match: 7. The CDR3 region is CASRGTGFGYGYTF. In DNA, the CDR3 is TGTGCCAGCAGGGGGACAGGATTTGGCTATGGCTACACCTTC.

The V and J genes are TRBV7-9 and TRBJ2-1, with D perhaps TRBD1 (5 bases). Germline CDR1 SEHNR, CDR2 FQNEAQ (reference sequence). V was trimmed by 4 bases and J by 5 bases, leaving 9 bases between them. The CDR3 sequence is 13 residues long. CDR3 protein: CASSYRQNNEQFF. CDR3 DNA sequence: TGTGCCAGCAGCTACCGACAGAACAATGAGCAGTTCTTC.

The gene calls are TRBV3-1 (or the pseudogene TRBV3-2) and TRBJ1-2, with D possibly TRBD1 on 5 matching bases. CDR3 length equals 15 residues. The germline V gene has CDR1 LGHDT and CDR2 YNNKEL (reference sequence). V was shortened by 4 bases and J by 4 bases, with 16 bases between the two germline ends. The CDR3 sequence: CASSPGTVIGYGYTF. As DNA, the CDR3 is TGTGCCAGCAGCCCAGGGACTGTGATAGGCTATGGCTACACCTTC.

The gene calls are TRBV5-1 and TRBJ2-7; D gene ambiguous. This CDR3 comprises 15 residues. Germline CDR1 SGHRS, CDR2 YFSETQ. V gave up 1 base and J gave up 8 bases, with 19 bases separating them. The CDR3 nucleotides are TGCGCCAGCAGCTTGAGGGCAACTTTAGAGAGGAAGCAGTACGTC. It translates to CASSLRATLERKQYV.

The gene calls are TRBV5-1 and TRBJ2-2, with a tentative D call TRBD1 (6 bases). With 2 bases removed from V and 0 bases from J, the gap between germline ends came to 11 bases. This CDR3 is built from 16 residues. CDR1 is SGHRS, CDR2 YFSETQ, per germline. The CDR3 protein is CASSFERQANTGELFF. The CDR3 DNA follows: TGCGCCAGCAGCTTTGAGAGACAGGCGAACACCGGGGAGCTGTTTTTT.

The V and J genes are TRBV5-6 and TRBJ2-3, with 9 bases matching TRBD1. The ends lost 1 base at V and 0 bases at J; junction bases unmatched: 6. Germline lookup yields CDR1 SGHDT and CDR2 YYEEEE. CDR3 length: 17 residues. CDR3 sequence: CASSLFHGQGSTDTQYF. CDR3 nucleotide sequence: TGTGCCAGCAGCTTGTTTCACGGACAGGGGAGCACAGATACGCAGTATTTT.

A remark on this clone: In the same sample, other DNA sequences code for this CDR3. The V and J genes are TRBV5-1 and TRBJ2-1; D uncertain. The V end was cut by 4 bases, the J end by 0 bases, with 11 bases between. This CDR3 contains 15 residues. Germline values: CDR1 SGHRS, CDR2 YFSETQ. CDR3 bases: TGCGCCAGCAGCCTCGGTTTGAGCTCCTACAATGAGCAGTTCTTC. Amino acid sequence: CASSLGLSSYNEQFF.

V is TRBV27 and J is TRBJ1-2; 10 nucleotides align to TRBD1. Trimming cost V 6 bases and J 6 bases; bases outside gene matches: 19. The germline CDR1 and CDR2 sequences are MNHEY and SMNVEV (reference sequence). This CDR3 has 18 amino acids. CDR3 amino acids: CASRQGQGLLVGPNGYTF. The CDR3 DNA follows: TGTGCCAGCAGACAGGGACAGGGGCTCCTGGTTGGGCCGAATGGCTACACCTTC.

V and J are TRBV4-1 and TRBJ1-2; no clear D gene. Trimming took 0 bases from V and 8 from J, leaving 10 bases between them. There are 13 residues in the CDR3. Germline V lookup: CDR1 MGHRA, CDR2 YSYEKL. CDR3 region: CASSQEDRSGYTF. CDR3 DNA sequence: TGCGCCAGCAGCCAAGAGGATCGGAGCGGCTACACCTTC.

This clone was observed a single time. This chain links TRBV6-1 with TRBJ1-5; D possibly corresponds to TRBD1 (5 bases). The V and J ends lost 2 bases and 9 bases respectively, with 8 bases between them. Germline V gene data show CDR1 as MNHNS and CDR2 as SASEGT. CDR3 length: 12 residues. CDR3 amino acids: CASSELRGPQHF. The CDR3 DNA reads TGTGCCAGCAGTGAATTGAGGGGGCCCCAGCATTTT.

The V and J genes are TRBV7-6 and TRBJ2-5; 7 nucleotides match TRBD2. CDR1 is SGHVS and CDR2 is FNYEAQ in the germline V gene. The CDR3 sequence is 13 residues long. V shed 4 bases, J shed 5 bases, and the junction held 4 bases outside the gene matches. The CDR3 reads CASSSGLPETQYF. DNA for the CDR3: TGTGCCAGCAGCTCGGGACTACCGGAGACCCAGTACTTC.

The chain uses TRBV3-1 (or the pseudogene TRBV3-2) and TRBJ1-2; D unresolved. V was cut by 2 bases and J by 2 bases, with 6 bases left in between. This CDR3 region has 13 residues. Per germline, CDR1 LGHDT and CDR2 YNNKEL (reference sequence). This CDR3 reads CASSQTQNYGYTF. The CDR3 nucleotides read TGTGCCAGCAGCCAAACACAGAACTATGGCTACACCTTC.

The chain has TRBV5-1 and TRBJ1-1, with 7 bases identical to TRBD1. After removal of 1 base from V and 7 bases from J, the junction contained 13 bases not matched to a gene. CDR3 length equals 16 residues. Germline V lookup: CDR1 SGHRS, CDR2 YFSETQ. CDR3 bases: TGCGCCAGCAGCTTGCCCAGGGGGGCCCCAGACCTTGAAGCTTTCTTT. Its protein is CASSLPRGAPDLEAFF.

This clone was detected once. This chain joins TRBV6-1 and TRBJ1-2; D ambiguous. The CDR3 extends over 14 amino acids. Germline values: CDR1 MNHNS, CDR2 SASEGT. Trimming left V 1 base short and J 3 bases short, with 9 bases between. This CDR3 is CASSEGWSHYGYTF. CDR3 sequence (DNA): TGTGCCAGCAGTGAAGGGTGGTCTCACTATGGCTACACCTTC.

The chain has TRBV9 and TRBJ2-1; TRBD2 matches 7 bases. V gave up 3 bases and J gave up 5 bases; unmatched junction bases: 14. CDR1 SGDLS and CDR2 YYNGEE come from the germline V gene. The CDR3 runs to 17 residues. CDR3 sequence: CASSDPRLARHHNEQFF. DNA of the CDR3: TGTGCCAGCAGCGATCCCAGACTAGCAAGGCACCACAATGAGCAGTTCTTC.

The V call is TRBV27, the J call TRBJ2-1; D not resolved. The CDR3 extends over 17 amino acids. Trimming pared 1 base from V and 9 bases from J, leaving 22 bases between. The germline V gene encodes CDR1 MNHEY and CDR2 SMNVEV (reference sequence). CDR3 in amino acids: CASSLYGGWSPLLEQFF. CDR3 nucleotide sequence: TGTGCCAGCAGTTTATATGGCGGATGGTCTCCTTTGCTTGAGCAGTTCTTC.

This chain joins TRBV30 and TRBJ2-3; possible D gene TRBD1, 6 bases. The V gene lost 4 bases and the J gene lost 2 bases, with 16 bases spanning the gap. The CDR3 length is 15 residues. In germline, CDR1 is GTSNPN, CDR2 SVGIG (reference sequence). The chain's CDR3 is CAWNGDTVVTDTQYF. The CDR3 DNA sequence: TGTGCCTGGAATGGGGACACCGTAGTCACAGATACGCAGTATTTT. Drawing the rest from reference TRBV30 and TRBJ2-3, the complete variable domain is SQTIHQWPATLVQPVGSPLSLECTVEGTSNPNLYWYRQAAGRGLQLLFYSVGIGQISSEVPQNLSASRPQDRQFILSSKKLLLSDSGFYLCAWNGDTVVTDTQYFGPGTRLTVL.

This sequence joins TRBV3-1 (or the pseudogene TRBV3-2) and TRBJ1-3; D unresolved. V was cut by 4 bases and J by 2 bases, with 15 bases left in between. The CDR3 loop spans 16 amino acids. Germline V gene sequence: CDR1 LGHDT, CDR2 YNNKEL (reference sequence). CDR3 amino acids: CASSPPLAEAGNTIYF. CDR3 sequence (DNA): TGTGCCAGCAGCCCACCTTTAGCCGAGGCTGGAAACACCATATATTTT.

This chain joins TRBV3-1 (or the pseudogene TRBV3-2) and TRBJ1-5; D ambiguous. The CDR3 spans 13 residues. Germline loops: CDR1 LGHDT, CDR2 YNNKEL (reference sequence). V gave up 1 base and J gave up 6 bases, with 7 bases separating them. The CDR3 DNA sequence: TGTGCCAGCAGCCAAGGGGCTAGTCAGCCCCAGCATTTT. Its translation is CASSQGASQPQHF.

This clone was picked up a small number of times. The gene calls are TRBV9 and TRBJ2-6; D tentatively reads TRBD1 or TRBD2 (5 bases each). V was pared by 0 bases and J by 2 bases, with 9 bases between. The CDR3 contains 16 residues. Germline values: CDR1 SGDLS, CDR2 YYNGEE. The chain's CDR3 is CASSVVPGPGANVLTF. CDR3 bases: TGTGCCAGCAGCGTAGTCCCGGGGCCTGGGGCCAACGTCCTGACTTTC.

The chain couples TRBV4-3 to TRBJ1-2; D is unclear. The V end was cut by 0 bases, the J end by 8 bases, with 19 bases between. Per the germline V gene, CDR1 is LGHNA and CDR2 is YSLEER. The CDR3 is 16 amino acids. This CDR3 reads CASSQDSEGGRRGYTF. CDR3 sequence (DNA): TGCGCCAGCAGCCAAGATAGCGAGGGAGGTCGTCGGGGCTACACCTTC.